This entry lists 28 T cell receptor beta chains sequenced from one sample in a study of blood T cell repertoires in COVID-19. Here immunoSEQ multiplex PCR was the method, and the copy in TCRdb shows in-frame clones only, minus some. The data contain around 310,000 clones, 89% of them singletons. Sequencing was done on a sample of peripheral blood. The source of these receptors is a woman aged 55-75 years with acute or convalescent COVID-19.

This clone was found once. The CDR3 here is CASSSGGGVGNTIYF. CDR3 coding DNA: TGTGCCAGCAGCTCAGGCGGCGGGGTAGGAAACACCATATATTTT. V is TRBV7-9 and J is TRBJ1-3; D gene ambiguous. This CDR3 region has 15 residues. Germline V CDR1 and CDR2: SEHNR, FQNEAQ (reference sequence). Trimming shortened V by 4 bases and J by 4 bases, and 14 bases separated the two germline ends.

The rearrangement links TRBV5-1 to TRBJ1-4; possible D gene TRBD1, 5 bases. In germline, CDR1 is SGHRS, CDR2 YFSETQ. With 0 bases removed from V and 0 bases from J, the gap between germline ends came to 12 bases. The CDR3 consists of 17 residues. The CDR3 reads CASSLGQGLPTNEKLFF. The CDR3 DNA reads as TGCGCCAGCAGCTTGGGGCAGGGTCTGCCAACTAATGAAAAACTGTTTTTT.

The CDR3 here is CASSLSGALYSNQPQHF. The CDR3 bases are TGTGCCAGCAGTTTATCAGGGGCCCTCTATAGCAATCAGCCCCAGCATTTT. The chain recombines TRBV27 with TRBJ1-5; maybe TRBD1 (5 bases). Trimming took off 0 bases at V and 0 bases at J, with 12 bases between the two ends. This CDR3 has 17 amino acids. CDR1 is MNHEY, CDR2 SMNVEV, per germline (reference sequence).

This sequence joins TRBV9 and TRBJ2-7; 11 nucleotides line up with TRBD2. Germline loops: CDR1 SGDLS, CDR2 YYNGEE. V trimming: 3 bases; J trimming: 2 bases; junction bases outside the gene matches: 7. The CDR3 is 16 amino acids. The CDR3 sequence: CASSETGTSGPYEQYF. For the CDR3, the DNA is TGTGCCAGCAGCGAAACCGGGACTAGCGGACCCTACGAGCAGTACTTC.

In nucleotides, the CDR3 is TGTGCCAGCAGCTTGGCGTCCGGGGAGGGGAATTCACCCCTCCACTTT. This translates into CASSLASGEGNSPLHF. The chain couples TRBV5-6 to TRBJ1-6, with a possible D match to TRBD1 (5 bases). The CDR3 extends over 16 amino acids. The germline CDR1 and CDR2 sequences are SGHDT and YYEEEE. V was trimmed by 0 bases and J by 7 bases, leaving 14 bases between them.

The chain uses TRBV11-2 and TRBJ2-1; D may be TRBD1 (5 bases). V was clipped by 5 bases and J by 4 bases, with 9 bases between them. The CDR3 runs to 13 residues. Per the germline V gene, CDR1 is SGHAT and CDR2 is FQNNGV. The CDR3, as DNA: TGTGCCAGCAGCCTGCAGGGTTACAATGAGCAGTTCTTC. It is translated as CASSLQGYNEQFF.

The chain carries TRBV6-4 and TRBJ1-5, with TRBD1 as a possible D gene (5 bases). This CDR3 contains 15 residues. V shed 5 bases and J shed 1 base, with 12 bases lying between them. Germline CDR1 reads MRHNA; CDR2 reads SNTAGT. CDR3 sequence reads: CASSRDGGSNQPQHF. CDR3 nucleotides: TGTGCCAGCAGTAGGGACGGGGGGAGCAATCAGCCCCAGCATTTT.

This chain links TRBV28 with TRBJ1-2, with 9 bases that match TRBD1. The junction had 9 bases not matched to a gene; V was cut back by 7 bases and J by 6 bases. From germline, CDR1 is MDHEN and CDR2 SYDVKM. CDR3 size: 14 residues. Written as DNA, the CDR3 is TGTGCCAGCATTACCCCGACAGGGGGGAATGGCTACACCTTC. As protein: CASITPTGGNGYTF.

CDR3 DNA sequence: TGTGCCAGCAGTTTCTCTTATAATTCACCCCTCCACTTT. The encoded protein is CASSFSYNSPLHF. This chain connects TRBV27 to TRBJ1-6; D is unresolved. The CDR3 runs to 13 residues. CDR1 and CDR2 from the germline V gene are MNHEY and SMNVEV (reference sequence). Trimming took 3 bases from V and 4 from J, leaving 4 bases between them.

The gene calls are TRBV9 and TRBJ1-6, with D perhaps TRBD1 (6 bases). CDR3 length equals 15 residues. V gave up 3 bases and J gave up 7 bases, with 14 bases separating them. From germline, CDR1 is SGDLS and CDR2 YYNGEE. The CDR3 here is CASSGGVQGNSPLHF. The CDR3 nucleotides are TGTGCCAGCAGCGGAGGGGTACAGGGAAATTCACCCCTCCACTTT.

The chain employs TRBV7-9 and TRBJ1-4, with D uncertain. The germline CDR1 and CDR2 sequences are SEHNR and FQNEAQ (reference sequence). CDR3 length: 17 amino acids. Between the trimmed V and J ends, which lost 3 bases and 8 bases, there was a span of 22 bases. The CDR3 here is CASSFPHPGEGGEKLFF. The CDR3 DNA reads as TGTGCCAGCAGCTTCCCCCATCCCGGGGAGGGTGGGGAAAAACTGTTTTTT.

The J gene is TRBJ2-5, the V gene TRBV28; 8 positions match TRBD1. The V gene's germline CDR1 is MDHEN and CDR2 SYDVKM. The ends lost 5 bases at V and 7 bases at J; junction bases unmatched: 15. This CDR3 spans 16 amino acids. CDR3 loop: CASSLTTGDGSGTQYF. CDR3 sequence (DNA): TGTGCCAGCAGTCTCACGACAGGGGATGGGTCCGGGACCCAGTACTTC.

This clone was picked up a small number of times. This chain connects TRBV27 to TRBJ1-1; D may be TRBD1 (6 bases). Germline V gene lookup returns CDR1 MNHEY and CDR2 SMNVEV (reference sequence). The CDR3 is 13 amino acids. V lost 5 bases and J lost 11, with 18 bases in between. The CDR3 loop reads CASSPTLQGRAFF. For the CDR3, the DNA is TGTGCCAGCAGTCCGACCCTACAGGGTCGGGCTTTCTTT.

CDR3 in DNA: TGTGCCAGCAGCTTGGTGAAGGGGGCTAATTCACCCCTCCACTTT. Its translation: CASSLVKGANSPLHF. This sequence joins TRBV5-4 and TRBJ1-6; TRBD1 matches 7 bases. V was pared by 0 bases and J by 6 bases, with 3 bases of the junction left unmatched. Germline-derived CDR1 and CDR2 are SGHNT and YYREEE (reference sequence). The CDR3 runs to 15 residues.

The chain couples TRBV4-3 to TRBJ1-4; a possible D gene is TRBD1 (6 bases). Germline CDR1 reads LGHNA; CDR2 reads YSLEER. V was pared by 0 bases and J by 7 bases, with 21 bases between. This CDR3 region has 18 residues. This CDR3 reads CASSQDLAGQGLREKLFF. In nucleotides, the CDR3 is TGCGCCAGCAGCCAAGATTTAGCAGGGCAGGGGTTACGTGAAAAACTGTTTTTT.

The chain couples TRBV27 to TRBJ2-2; 11 nucleotides line up with TRBD2. V lost 5 bases, J lost 5 bases, and 4 bases stayed unmatched. From germline, CDR1 is MNHEY and CDR2 SMNVEV (reference sequence). This CDR3 is built from 15 residues. CDR3 sequence reads: CASSPGTSGTGELFF. DNA of the CDR3: TGTGCCAGCAGTCCCGGGACTAGCGGAACCGGGGAGCTGTTTTTT.

The table lists this clone with a count of one. The chain is built from TRBV11-3 and TRBJ2-2; maybe TRBD2 (5 bases). With 5 bases removed from V and 5 bases from J, the gap between germline ends came to 9 bases. This CDR3 region has 13 residues. The germline CDR1 and CDR2 sequences are SGHNT and YENEEA. The CDR3 spells CASSIGGTGELFF. CDR3 in DNA: TGTGCCAGCAGCATCGGCGGGACCGGGGAGCTGTTTTTT.

This rearrangement joins TRBV5-4 to TRBJ1-1; D remains ambiguous. Germline CDR1 SGHNT, CDR2 YYREEE (reference sequence). The CDR3 has 13 residues. V was clipped by 5 bases and J by 1 base, with 9 bases between them. CDR3 in DNA: TGTGCCAGCAGTCCTACCGAGAACACTGAAGCTTTCTTT. This translates into CASSPTENTEAFF.

The gene calls are TRBV19 and TRBJ2-2; D might be TRBD1 (5 bases). V was cut by 3 bases and J by 0 bases, with 5 bases left in between. Germline CDR1 reads LNHDA; CDR2 reads SQIVND (reference sequence). The CDR3 consists of 14 residues. The CDR3 protein is CASSMTANTGELFF. The CDR3 DNA is TGTGCCAGTAGTATGACAGCGAACACCGGGGAGCTGTTTTTT. Supplemented by reference TRBV19 and TRBJ2-2, the full variable domain reads DGGITQSPKYLFRKEGQNVTLSCEQNLNHDAMYWYRQDPGQGLRLIYYSQIVNDFQKGDIAEGYSVSREKKESFPLTVTSAQKNPTAFYLCASSMTANTGELFFGEGSRLTVL.

In this sample, this clone turned up a few times. The CDR3 DNA sequence: TGTGCCAGCAGTCCCCCAGGGGGCCACGCCGGGGAGCTGTTTTTT. Its protein product is CASSPPGGHAGELFF. The chain links TRBV28 to TRBJ2-2, with 8 nucleotides matching TRBD1. J was trimmed by 6 bases and V by 5 bases; bases with no gene match: 8. Germline CDR1 and CDR2: MDHEN and SYDVKM. The CDR3 contains 15 residues.

The gene calls are TRBV28 and TRBJ1-3, with D possibly TRBD1 on 5 matching bases. Deletions cut 2 bases from V and 2 bases from J, with 10 bases between. This CDR3 spans 15 amino acids. Germline CDR1 reads MDHEN; CDR2 reads SYDVKM. The CDR3 DNA follows: TGTGCCAGCAGTTTAAGGGGAACAGCTGGAAACACCATATATTTT. As protein: CASSLRGTAGNTIYF.

This chain uses TRBV5-1 with TRBJ1-1, with 9 bases fitting TRBD1. CDR1 is SGHRS, CDR2 YFSETQ, per germline. The CDR3 is 14 amino acids. V lost 4 bases to trimming and J lost 4 bases; unmatched junction nucleotides: 5. Here the CDR3 reads CASSQTQGATEAFF. DNA for the CDR3: TGCGCCAGCAGCCAAACACAGGGGGCCACTGAAGCTTTCTTT.

The CDR3 DNA is TGTGCCAGCAGTGACCCACGGGGGGGGGACACTGAAGCTTTCTTT. Its protein is CASSDPRGGDTEAFF. The V call is TRBV25-1, the J call TRBJ1-1, with D maybe TRBD1 (5 bases). Germline V gene sequence: CDR1 MGHDK, CDR2 SYGVNS. The ends were cut back, 3 bases at V and 3 bases at J, with 14 bases in the middle. This CDR3 is built from 15 residues.

V and J are TRBV6-5 and TRBJ2-3, with a tentative D call TRBD2 (5 bases). The CDR3 is 12 amino acids. From germline, CDR1 is MNHEY and CDR2 SVGAGI. The V gene lost 7 bases and the J gene lost 5 bases, with 10 bases spanning the gap. This chain's CDR3 is CASTSGRDTQYF. The CDR3 region has the DNA TGTGCCAGCACTTCGGGGAGAGATACGCAGTATTTT.

This clone was seen a single time. The chain is built from TRBV7-2 and TRBJ2-7; 15 positions agree with TRBD2. J gave up 5 bases and V 4 bases, and 9 bases lay outside the gene matches. The CDR3 extends over 17 amino acids. The germline V gene encodes CDR1 SGHTA and CDR2 FQGNSA. CDR3: CASSSPGLAGGLDEQYF. CDR3 in DNA: TGTGCCAGCAGCTCCCCAGGACTAGCGGGAGGGCTTGACGAGCAGTACTTC.

V gene TRBV18 combines with J gene TRBJ1-6; possible D gene TRBD1, 5 bases. Germline values: CDR1 KGHSH, CDR2 LQKENI. The CDR3 runs 17 residues. V was shortened by 3 bases and J by 7 bases, with 19 bases between the two germline ends. CDR3 amino acids: CASSPRQIQRSNSPLHF. As DNA, the CDR3 is TGTGCCAGCTCACCGCGACAGATACAACGTTCGAATTCACCCCTCCACTTT.

The chain combines TRBV7-9 with TRBJ2-2; 10 bases line up with TRBD2. Germline loops: CDR1 SEHNR, CDR2 FQNEAQ (reference sequence). The length of the CDR3 is 16 residues. V was clipped by 4 bases and J by 1 base; unmatched bases: 3. This chain's CDR3 is CASSSRLAGNTGELFF. CDR3 nucleotides: TGTGCCAGCAGCTCCCGACTAGCGGGGAACACCGGGGAGCTGTTTTTT.

The chain links TRBV7-3 to TRBJ2-1; 8 bases match TRBD2. In germline, CDR1 is SGHTA, CDR2 FQGTGA. The CDR3 spans 15 residues. V trimming: 5 bases; J trimming: 9 bases; junction bases outside the gene matches: 12. The CDR3 nucleotides are TGTGCCAGCAGCCCAACGGGGACTAGTATCGGTGAGCAGTTCTTC. Its translation is CASSPTGTSIGEQFF.